The 3 T cell receptor beta chains listed next were all sequenced from one sample in a study of early T cells in non-severe SARS-CoV-2 infection. Using its own MiXCR run on the 5' RACE reads, TCRdb lists one record per CDR3 protein. The sample records 65,000 to 95,000 distinct CDR3 sequences, more than 7.5% being singletons. Sequencing was done on a sample of whole blood. Receptors were obtained from an adult who was a healthcare worker with PCR-confirmed SARS-CoV-2 infection or an uninfected control (not recorded which).

This clonotype was found many times. The DNA of the CDR3 is TGTGCCAGCAGTTACCGGGACAGGGGGCATGATGAGCAGTTCTTC. Residues: CASSYRDRGHDEQFF. V is TRBV27 and J is TRBJ2-1, with TRBD1 matching 12 bases. The length of the CDR3 is 15 residues. CDR1 is MNHEY and CDR2 is SMNVEV in the germline V gene (reference sequence). V gave up 4 bases and J gave up 8 bases; unmatched junction bases: 6.

V gene TRBV20-1 combines with J gene TRBJ1-1, with D unclear. Looked up from germline, CDR1 is DFQATT and CDR2 is SNEGSKA (reference sequence). This CDR3 has 11 residues. Trimming left V 1 base short and J 6 bases short, with 6 bases between. CDR3 protein: CSARAPPEAFF. The CDR3, as DNA: TGCAGTGCTAGAGCACCGCCTGAAGCTTTCTTT.

The chain carries TRBV5-6 and TRBJ2-3; 7 nucleotides match TRBD1. V was pared by 1 base and J by 4 bases, with 6 bases of the junction left unmatched. CDR1 SGHDT and CDR2 YYEEEE come from the germline V gene. CDR3 size: 15 residues. The CDR3 nucleotides are TGTGCCAGCAGCTTGACCCTTCAGGGGGCAGATACGCAGTATTTT. Its translation is CASSLTLQGADTQYF.